The 10 T cell receptor beta chains in this list originate from one sample, sequenced in a study of control samples from healthy donors and cancer patients. TCRdb keeps only in-frame clones here, not all; method: immunoSEQ multiplex PCR. In the table there are 140,000 to 150,000 clones, 89% of which are singletons. The source material was blood. The receptors shown here come from a man between 25 and 39 years old in good health.

The V and J genes are TRBV11-2 and TRBJ1-1, with TRBD1 matching over 8 bases. This CDR3 spans 17 amino acids. Germline V CDR1 and CDR2: SGHAT, FQNNGV. The J segment lost 0 bases and the V segment lost 3 bases, leaving 9 bases of the junction unmatched. As DNA, the CDR3 is TGTGCCAGCAGCTTCGACAGGGGATATAATATGAACACTGAAGCTTTCTTT. This gives the protein CASSFDRGYNMNTEAFF.

The chain is built from TRBV2 and TRBJ1-6; 8 nucleotides line up with TRBD1. V dropped 4 bases and J dropped 1; count of bases not matched to a gene: 3. The CDR3 loop spans 16 amino acids. Per germline, CDR1 SNHLY and CDR2 FYNNEI. CDR3 region: CASSGQGRSYNSPLHF. CDR3 sequence (DNA): TGTGCCAGCAGTGGACAGGGGAGATCCTATAATTCACCCCTCCACTTT.

The chain carries TRBV5-6 and TRBJ2-3; D not resolved. The CDR3 spans 12 residues. Germline V gene sequence: CDR1 SGHDT, CDR2 YYEEEE. V was clipped by 0 bases and J by 4 bases, with 3 bases between them. The CDR3 region is CASSLAPDTQYF. CDR3 in DNA: TGTGCCAGCAGCTTGGCCCCAGATACGCAGTATTTT. The whole variable domain, remainder taken from reference TRBV5-6 and TRBJ2-3, is DAGVTQSPTHLIKTRGQQVTLRCSPKSGHDTVSWYQQALGQGPQFIFQYYEEEERQRGNFPDRFSGHQFPNYSSELNVNALLLGDSALYLCASSLAPDTQYFGPGTRLTVL.

Here the CDR3 reads CASSVGLTSSYNEQFF. The CDR3 coding sequence is TGTGCCAGCAGCGTAGGTTTGACTAGCTCCTACAATGAGCAGTTCTTC. V usage is TRBV9 and J usage is TRBJ2-1, with D possibly matching TRBD2 (6 bases). This CDR3 has 16 residues. Trimming stripped 0 bases from V and 0 bases from J, with 10 bases between. CDR1 and CDR2 (germline): SGDLS, YYNGEE.

This clone was found once. V and J are TRBV7-3 and TRBJ2-5, with TRBD2 matching 8 bases. The CDR3 is 15 amino acids. The V and J ends lost 1 base and 2 bases, in that order; junction bases with no gene match: 3. Germline V gene sequence: CDR1 SGHTA, CDR2 FQGTGA. The chain's CDR3 is CASSLIAGGQETQYF. For the CDR3, the DNA is TGTGCCAGCAGCTTAATTGCGGGAGGACAAGAGACCCAGTACTTC.

The J gene is TRBJ1-6, the V gene TRBV4-3, with D unresolved. The germline gives CDR1 LGHNA, CDR2 YSLEER. Trimming pared 4 bases from V and 10 bases from J, leaving 14 bases between. The CDR3 runs 14 residues. The CDR3 sequence: CASSPPPLGSPLHF. The CDR3 region has the DNA TGCGCCAGCAGCCCGCCTCCTCTCGGGTCACCCCTCCACTTT.

For the CDR3, the DNA is TGCGCCAGCAGCCACGGACCAGGGGGGGATCGGACAAGGAACACCGGGGAGCTGTTTTTT. Encoded protein: CASSHGPGGDRTRNTGELFF. The rearrangement uses TRBV4-1 and TRBJ2-2, with D perhaps being TRBD1 or TRBD2 (7 bases each). This CDR3 comprises 20 residues. Germline V gene sequence: CDR1 MGHRA, CDR2 YSYEKL. V dropped 3 bases and J dropped 1 base, with 24 bases sitting between them.

The sample holds many counts of this clone. V is TRBV27 and J is TRBJ2-7, with a tentative D call TRBD2 (5 bases). The ends were cut back, 0 bases at V and 6 bases at J, with 12 bases in the middle. Per germline, CDR1 MNHEY and CDR2 SMNVEV (reference sequence). This CDR3 has 14 amino acids. The CDR3 nucleotides read TGTGCCAGCAGTTTATCCAGCGTCGCGGGCGAGCAGTACTTC. This encodes CASSLSSVAGEQYF.

The chain combines TRBV14 with TRBJ1-1; D uncertain. Germline CDR1 and CDR2: SGHDN and FVKESK. V lost 0 bases and J 4 bases, leaving 12 bases between the germline ends. This CDR3 contains 15 residues. The CDR3 sequence: CASSQDFRLGTEAFF. The CDR3 nucleotides are TGTGCCAGCAGCCAAGATTTTCGTTTGGGCACTGAAGCTTTCTTT.

This rearrangement joins TRBV19 to TRBJ2-7; the match to TRBD2 covers 10 bases. From germline, CDR1 is LNHDA and CDR2 SQIVND (reference sequence). With 3 bases clipped from V and 6 bases from J, the junction kept 5 bases outside the gene matches. The CDR3 covers 14 residues. The CDR3 nucleotides read TGTGCCAGTAGTATTGGACTAGCGGCGATCGAGCAGTACTTC. Protein: CASSIGLAAIEQYF.